This TCR beta chain comes out of a study of beta chain features in type 1 diabetes. Study outcomes and limitations: TCRB CDR3s from Type 1 diabetes patients were moderately but significantly shorter in all four CD4+ subsets.

Reverse transcribing all isolated RNA meant expressed TCRB transcripts were sequenced. Profiled with immunoSEQ multiplex PCR; TCRdb holds only in-frame clones, not every one. The sample consists of a few hundred thousand clones, roughly a fifth of them appearing once. The V and J ends lost 6 bases and 7 bases, in that order; junction bases with no gene match: 8. The CDR3 sequence is 13 residues long. Germline V gene sequence: CDR1 SGHTA, CDR2 FQGTGA. All sorted populations exceeded 95% purity. In its sample, this clone was seen a few times. Its antigen is as yet unknown. The V call is TRBV7-3, the J call TRBJ2-7; 8 bases fit TRBD1. What was sequenced was naive CD4+ T cells from blood. The receptor comes from a woman between 18 and 29 years old in good health. CDR3 protein: CASSTGGPGEQYF. The CDR3 coding sequence is TGTGCCAGCAGTACAGGGGGGCCGGGGGAGCAGTACTTC.